These 18 T cell receptor beta chains originate from one sample sequenced in a study of control samples from healthy donors and cancer patients. Assay used: immunoSEQ multiplex PCR; TCRdb lists only in-frame clones, some missing. In the table there are 75,000 to 95,000 clones, just over 90% of which are singletons. What was sequenced was blood. These receptors all come from a woman in her thirties in good health.

The chain has TRBV7-8 and TRBJ2-1; 7 nucleotides agree with TRBD2. The CDR3 extends over 16 amino acids. The trim removed 1 base at V and 5 bases at J, leaving 8 bases unmatched. CDR1 SGHVS and CDR2 FQNEAQ come from the germline V gene. CDR3 DNA: TGTGCCAGCAGCTTAGTGGGGGGGAGTAGCAACAATGAGCAGTTCTTC. Residues: CASSLVGGSSNNEQFF.

J is TRBJ2-3 and V is TRBV27, with TRBD2 identical over 15 bases. This CDR3 has 17 amino acids. Germline CDR1 MNHEY, CDR2 SMNVEV (reference sequence). Trimming removed 2 bases from V and 0 bases from J; junction bases left unmatched: 0. The CDR3 DNA sequence: TGTGCCAGCAGTTTAGGGACTAGCGGGAGGAGCACAGATACGCAGTATTTT. Amino acids: CASSLGTSGRSTDTQYF.

This chain connects TRBV7-3 to TRBJ2-1, with TRBD1 matching over 9 bases. The CDR3 extends over 15 amino acids. The germline gives CDR1 SGHTA, CDR2 FQGTGA. Trimming at V came to 4 bases and at J to 5 bases, leaving 6 bases not matched to a gene. CDR3 sequence reads: CASSSPGQGNNEQFF. The CDR3 DNA sequence: TGTGCCAGCAGCTCTCCGGGACAGGGTAACAATGAGCAGTTCTTC. Based on the CDR3 plus reference TRBV7-3 and TRBJ2-1, the full variable domain is GAGVSQTPSNKVTEKGKYVELRCDPISGHTALYWYRQSLGQGPEFLIYFQGTGAADDSGLPNDRFFAVRPEGSVSTLKIQRTERGDSAVYLCASSSPGQGNNEQFFGPGTRLTVL.

This rearrangement joins TRBV27 to TRBJ1-1; D gene uncertain. The germline V and J ends were trimmed by 2 bases and 1 base, with 8 bases remaining between them. The CDR3 runs to 14 residues. Germline CDR1 reads MNHEY; CDR2 reads SMNVEV (reference sequence). CDR3 nucleotides: TGTGCCAGCAGTTTACGACCCAGGAACACTGAAGCTTTCTTT. Translating gives CASSLRPRNTEAFF.

The gene calls are TRBV18 and TRBJ1-3, with D unclear. The CDR3 is made up of 17 amino acids. Germline loops: CDR1 KGHSH, CDR2 LQKENI. The V end was cut by 3 bases, the J end by 0 bases, with 15 bases between. The CDR3 DNA reads as TGTGCCAGCTCACCGTCGAGTTACGGAAGCTCTGGAAACACCATATATTTT. Its translation: CASSPSSYGSSGNTIYF.

The chain has TRBV7-2 and TRBJ1-1; D not certain. Germline loops: CDR1 SGHTA, CDR2 FQGNSA. The CDR3 has 11 residues. V lost 5 bases, J lost 4 bases, and 5 bases lay in between. The CDR3 protein is CASSPGTEAFF. The CDR3 DNA follows: TGTGCCAGCAGCCCGGGCACTGAAGCTTTCTTT.

The V call is TRBV19, the J call TRBJ1-3; D gene ambiguous. V was cut by 3 bases and J by 4 bases, with 10 bases left in between. The CDR3 covers 14 residues. Germline CDR1 LNHDA, CDR2 SQIVND (reference sequence). CDR3 amino acids: CASSISRSGNTIYF. CDR3 nucleotide sequence: TGTGCCAGTAGTATCTCTCGATCGGGAAACACCATATATTTT.

The chain is built from TRBV9 and TRBJ1-6; D ambiguous. Trimming cost V 2 bases and J 7 bases, with 10 bases left between them. The V gene's germline CDR1 is SGDLS and CDR2 YYNGEE. The CDR3 totals 14 residues. The CDR3 loop is CASSVYVENSPLHF. The CDR3 DNA reads as TGTGCCAGCAGCGTTTACGTTGAGAATTCACCCCTCCACTTT.

This clone was observed once. The chain combines TRBV13 with TRBJ2-7, with TRBD2 matching 7 bases. The CDR3 runs 14 residues. CDR1 PRHDT and CDR2 FYEKMQ come from the germline V gene (reference sequence). V was pared by 4 bases and J by 3 bases, with 6 bases of the junction left unmatched. The CDR3 coding sequence is TGTGCCAGCAGCTGGCGGGAGATGAACTACGAGCAGTACTTC. Its protein is CASSWREMNYEQYF.

The chain is built from TRBV9 and TRBJ2-7; 11 positions match TRBD2. The ends lost 4 bases at V and 3 bases at J; junction bases unmatched: 6. The CDR3 contains 15 residues. Germline V gene data show CDR1 as SGDLS and CDR2 as YYNGEE. The CDR3 spells CASSHSLAGGYEQYF. CDR3 DNA sequence: TGTGCCAGCAGCCACTCGCTAGCGGGAGGCTACGAGCAGTACTTC.

The chain couples TRBV6-1 to TRBJ1-5; 7 nucleotides align to TRBD1. After removal of 4 bases from V and 0 bases from J, the junction contained 6 bases not matched to a gene. Germline CDR1 MNHNS, CDR2 SASEGT. This CDR3 comprises 16 residues. In nucleotides, the CDR3 is TGTGCCAGCAGTGGGACAGGACTTTATAGCAATCAGCCCCAGCATTTT. Protein product: CASSGTGLYSNQPQHF.

The count of this clone is one. The rearrangement joins TRBV29-1 to TRBJ1-1; 8 bases fit TRBD1. This CDR3 contains 14 residues. The germline gives CDR1 SQVTM, CDR2 ANQGSEA. V lost 6 bases to trimming and J lost 6 bases; unmatched junction nucleotides: 12. CDR3 sequence (DNA): TGCAGCGTGAGGACAGGGCTATCACTCCCTGAAGCTTTCTTT. It is translated as CSVRTGLSLPEAFF.

The rearrangement uses TRBV6-5 and TRBJ1-1; 7 bases are shared with TRBD1. J gave up 1 base and V 4 bases, and 3 bases lay outside the gene matches. The CDR3 length is 14 residues. Germline CDR1 reads MNHEY; CDR2 reads SVGAGI. CDR3 sequence reads: CASSLNRGNTEAFF. The CDR3 bases are TGTGCCAGCAGTTTAAACAGGGGGAACACTGAAGCTTTCTTT.

The chain joins TRBV4-1 to TRBJ1-2; 9 nucleotides align to TRBD1. Germline V lookup: CDR1 MGHRA, CDR2 YSYEKL. Germline trimming cut 7 bases from V and 6 bases from J; bases unmatched to any gene: 9. The CDR3 consists of 14 residues. CDR3: CASTRQGTGNGYTF. CDR3 DNA: TGCGCCAGCACTCGCCAGGGGACAGGGAATGGCTACACCTTC.

The gene calls are TRBV6-6 and TRBJ2-1, with D uncertain. The CDR3 totals 14 residues. From germline, CDR1 is MNHNY and CDR2 SVGAGI (reference sequence). V was shortened by 6 bases and J by 0 bases, with 9 bases between the two germline ends. CDR3 in amino acids: CASSIRSSYNEQFF. In DNA, the CDR3 is TGTGCCAGCAGCATACGAAGCTCCTACAATGAGCAGTTCTTC.

V is TRBV5-5 and J is TRBJ1-1, with D hard to call. The V gene lost 4 bases and the J gene lost 2 bases, with 6 bases spanning the gap. CDR1 and CDR2 (germline): SGHKS, YYEKEE (reference sequence). CDR3 length: 12 residues. CDR3: CASSPLNTEAFF. Written as DNA, the CDR3 is TGTGCCAGCAGCCCGCTCAACACTGAAGCTTTCTTT.

DNA of the CDR3: TGTGCCAGCAGCCCAGAGGGGCTGAACACCGGGGAGCTGTTTTTT. Protein: CASSPEGLNTGELFF. This chain joins TRBV7-3 and TRBJ2-2; D assignment may be TRBD1 or TRBD2 (5 bases each). CDR1 and CDR2 (germline): SGHTA, FQGTGA. V gave up 5 bases and J gave up 1 base, with 11 bases separating them. The CDR3 spans 15 residues.

The J gene is TRBJ1-1, the V gene TRBV11-2, with 9 bases identical to TRBD1. Germline V gene lookup returns CDR1 SGHAT and CDR2 FQNNGV. The CDR3 length is 15 residues. V gave up 11 bases and J gave up 6 bases; unmatched junction bases: 16. The CDR3 coding sequence is TGTGCCGTGTATATGAGGGACAGGGATGTTCCTGAAGCTTTCTTT. Translating it yields CAVYMRDRDVPEAFF.